The clone carrying this T cell receptor (beta chain) was detected ten times or more. Its target is not known. A quantitative 5'-RACE method, one with molecular barcodes, was used to make TCR beta libraries. TCRdb reprocessed the 5' RACE reads via MiXCR and lists one record per CDR3 protein. The sample has about 300,000 distinct CDR3 sequences; under 25% are singletons. The source of the sample is a study of CD8 T cells in ankylosing spondylitis. Study conclusions and caveats: Clones linked to the disease showed a CD8+ phenotype. They occurred at relatively low frequencies in peripheral blood. Typical of ankylosing spondylitis blood, it appeared, was a TCR beta motif of fewer than 10 highly homologous variants. Disease-linked clones reportedly showed significant enrichment in matched ankylosing spondylitis synovial fluid.

The receptor was derived from a female donor with ankylosing spondylitis or in good health (not recorded which). The sequencing input was blood, either unsorted or a sorted T cell fraction (not recorded which).

The CDR3 DNA follows: TGCAGCGTTCAGTACTCGATAAGCTCCTACGAGCAGTACTTC. Translating it yields CSVQYSISSYEQYF. The genes are TRBV29-1 and TRBJ2-7; D remains ambiguous. The CDR3 is made up of 14 amino acids. V dropped 5 bases and J dropped 0 bases, with 14 bases sitting between them. Germline V gene sequence: CDR1 SQVTM, CDR2 ANQGSEA.